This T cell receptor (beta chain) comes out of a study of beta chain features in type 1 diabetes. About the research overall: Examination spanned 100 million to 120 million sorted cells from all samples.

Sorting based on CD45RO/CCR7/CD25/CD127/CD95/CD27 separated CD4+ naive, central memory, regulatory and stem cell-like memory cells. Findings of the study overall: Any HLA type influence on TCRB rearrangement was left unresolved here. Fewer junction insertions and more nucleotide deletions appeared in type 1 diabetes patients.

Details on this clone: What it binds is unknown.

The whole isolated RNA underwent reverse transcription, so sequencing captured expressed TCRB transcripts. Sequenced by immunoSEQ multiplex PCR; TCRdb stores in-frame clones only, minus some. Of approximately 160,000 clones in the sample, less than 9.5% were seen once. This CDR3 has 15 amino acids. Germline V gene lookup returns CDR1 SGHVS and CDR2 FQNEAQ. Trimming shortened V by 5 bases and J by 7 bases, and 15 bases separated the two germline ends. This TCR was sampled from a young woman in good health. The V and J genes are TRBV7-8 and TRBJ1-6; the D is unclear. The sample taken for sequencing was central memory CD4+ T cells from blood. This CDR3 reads CASSPTEGKNSPLHF. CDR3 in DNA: TGTGCCAGCAGCCCCACAGAGGGAAAGAATTCACCCCTCCACTTT.